These T cell receptor beta chains were read from a single sample in a study of regulatory T cells in long-lasting Graves disease. Using its own MiXCR run on the multiplex PCR reads, TCRdb lists one record per CDR3 protein. This table holds about 620,000 distinct CDR3 sequences, under 20% found once. The sample was also reused in another study, on T cells in Graves' hyperthyroidism and ophthalmopathy.

The input for sequencing was peripheral blood mononuclear cells (PBMCs), taken at new diagnosis, from a patient treated with antithyroid drugs. Receptors originate from a woman younger than 45 with Graves disease. Both conserved end residues are part of each CDR3. Fields, in order: V gene, J gene, CDR3 protein.

TRBV30	TRBJ1-3	CAWSTGNSGNTIYF
TRBV6-5	TRBJ1-1	CASSYSLLGQAFF
TRBV6-1	TRBJ2-2	CASLSGRWTGELFF
TRBV5-4	TRBJ2-2	CASSLEGLPGELFF
TRBV7-9	TRBJ2-5	CASSWGGDETQYF
TRBV19	TRBJ1-1	CASRQGAGDTEAFF
TRBV6-1	TRBJ1-5	CASSERFPADQPQHF
TRBV9	TRBJ2-2	CASSVGGGREVTGELFF
TRBV28	TRBJ2-7	CASSVSGMGSSYEQYF
TRBV7-9	TRBJ2-1	CASSLKTGFVSEQFF
TRBV20-1	TRBJ2-1	CSANLAGSRNEQFF
TRBV7-2	TRBJ2-7	CASSRDGSSYEQYF
TRBV5-5	TRBJ2-7	CASSLAHSREQYF
TRBV28	TRBJ1-2	CASSLARRTGGSYGYTF
TRBV2	TRBJ1-3	CASARDYSGNTIYF
TRBV5-1	TRBJ2-2	CASSETRITGELFF
TRBV12-3/TRBV12-4	TRBJ2-2	CASRQGPGPTGELFF
TRBV9	TRBJ2-1	CASSVVAPYGEQFF
TRBV11-2	TRBJ2-5	CASSLSLGDKTQYF
TRBV3-1	TRBJ2-3	CASSQDQNTDTQYF
TRBV6-1	TRBJ2-7	CASSKGLAGIYEQYF
TRBV10-3	TRBJ2-2	CAISETSGMNTGELFF
TRBV20-1	TRBJ1-2	CSARDHPGVGGYTF
TRBV30	TRBJ1-4	CAWSEVGEKLFF
TRBV5-6	TRBJ2-7	CASRLGGTVSSYEQYF
TRBV6-1	TRBJ1-4	CASSPGGSSEKLFF
TRBV2	TRBJ2-3	CASGQGRRTSRASDTQYF
TRBV7-3	TRBJ2-5	CASSWTGGRETQYF
TRBV7-2	TRBJ1-2	CASSPETGLDYGYTF
TRBV2	TRBJ1-4	CASTGQPNEKLFF
TRBV6-1	TRBJ1-2	CASNPLKSSGGYTF
TRBV7-2	.	CASSLNHPAGNQETQYF
TRBV12-3/TRBV12-4	TRBJ2-2	CASIETGGGTGELFF
TRBV19	TRBJ1-4	CASSFAPGPKLFF
TRBV19	TRBJ1-1	CASSIPGKGTEAFF
TRBV24-1	TRBJ2-2	CATSDNPSWARETGELFF
TRBV20-1	TRBJ2-7	CSALRERNEQYF
TRBV6-1	TRBJ1-5	CASSEVVNQPQHF
TRBV28	TRBJ1-5	CASSDGRQAWIQPQHF
TRBV7-9	TRBJ2-2	CASSLMRVGLPNFTGELFF
TRBV6-1	TRBJ1-1	CAGRRLYRGAKTEAFF
TRBV12-3/TRBV12-4	TRBJ2-5	CASRHRLARHETQYF
TRBV5-1	TRBJ1-4	CASSMDRGIEKLFF
TRBV28	TRBJ2-5	CASSYPPPPSQHQETQYF
TRBV20-1	TRBJ2-3	CSASLLAPKSDTQYF
TRBV30	TRBJ2-5	CASTGQGETQYF
TRBV18	TRBJ2-7	CASPPSQTYEQYF
TRBV6-2/TRBV6-3	TRBJ2-1	CASNYQGASNEQFF
TRBV10-3	TRBJ2-7	CAISESWTGRTYEQYF
TRBV5-1	TRBJ2-7	CASSLAGGRTSYEQYF
TRBV28	TRBJ2-2	CASIPTRTSGSTGELFF
TRBV5-1	TRBJ1-1	CASSLEQGNTEAFF
TRBV6-1	TRBJ1-4	CASRTGGRGKLFF
TRBV11-3	TRBJ2-2	CASSPSLQGTGELFF
TRBV10-3	TRBJ2-1	CATAAGGMINVRNERFF
TRBV18	TRBJ1-2	CASSTGQSYGYTF
TRBV6-1	TRBJ1-1	CASSVGSSWPEAFF
TRBV6-5	TRBJ1-5	CASSYEQPQHF
TRBV9	TRBJ1-2	CASSAQTSNGYTF
TRBV28	TRBJ2-2	CASNPRRGQRNTGELFF